These 29 T cell receptor beta chains originate from one sample sequenced in a study of cytomegalovirus exposure and HLA in healthy donors. Repertoires were generated with immunoSEQ multiplex PCR, while TCRdb's copy carries only in-frame clones and drops some. Of 100,000 to 150,000 clones in the sample, about 89% are singletons; the top ten hold about 2%. Sequenced material: PBMCs. The source is a woman aged 18 to 35 in good health and CMV-seronegative.

The chain recombines TRBV2 with TRBJ2-7; 8 bases are shared with TRBD2. CDR1 SNHLY and CDR2 FYNNEI come from the germline V gene. Trimming took 9 bases from V and 2 from J; bases not matched to a gene: 9. The CDR3 has 14 residues. The DNA for the CDR3 is TGTGCCAGTGTAGCGGGACTTCCTCCCTACGAGCAGTACTTC. Its protein product is CASVAGLPPYEQYF.

V usage is TRBV2 and J usage is TRBJ1-2, with D tentatively TRBD1 (6 bases). CDR1 is SNHLY, CDR2 FYNNEI, per germline. This CDR3 region has 13 residues. The ends were cut back, 3 bases at V and 7 bases at J, with 12 bases in the middle. The CDR3 sequence: CASSDPGAFGYTF. The CDR3 DNA sequence: TGTGCCAGCAGTGACCCAGGGGCATTTGGCTACACCTTC.

This clone was observed once. V and J are TRBV19 and TRBJ2-1, with TRBD1 matching 7 bases. Germline-derived CDR1 and CDR2 are LNHDA and SQIVND (reference sequence). Trimming removed 5 bases from V and 0 bases from J; junction bases left unmatched: 7. CDR3 length: 16 residues. The DNA of the CDR3 is TGTGCCAGTAGTCCACCGACAGGGAGCTCCTACAATGAGCAGTTCTTC. The encoded protein is CASSPPTGSSYNEQFF.

This chain joins TRBV11-2 and TRBJ2-5; D is uncertain. This CDR3 spans 13 amino acids. The germline gives CDR1 SGHAT, CDR2 FQNNGV. Trimming stripped 5 bases from V and 5 bases from J, with 12 bases between. The CDR3 region is CASSPPGEETQYF. CDR3 DNA: TGTGCCAGCAGCCCCCCCGGAGAGGAGACCCAGTACTTC.

This clone was seen only a few times. The chain joins TRBV7-9 to TRBJ1-5, with unresolved D. The CDR3 runs to 14 residues. The V gene lost 3 bases and the J gene lost 0 bases, with 6 bases spanning the gap. Germline V CDR1 and CDR2: SEHNR, FQNEAQ (reference sequence). The CDR3: CASSLAGSNQPQHF. The DNA for the CDR3 is TGTGCCAGCAGCTTGGCTGGTAGCAATCAGCCCCAGCATTTT.

The V gene is TRBV5-1, the J gene TRBJ2-2; TRBD2 matches 7 bases. The CDR3 runs to 14 residues. Germline V gene data show CDR1 as SGHRS and CDR2 as YFSETQ. Unmatched junction bases numbered 0, after V lost 4 bases and J lost 0 bases. CDR3 sequence reads: CASSAGANTGELFF. The CDR3 DNA sequence: TGCGCCAGCAGCGCGGGAGCGAACACCGGGGAGCTGTTTTTT.

The chain carries TRBV10-2 and TRBJ2-6; 7 nucleotides agree with TRBD1. Germline assignment: CDR1 WSHSY and CDR2 SAAADI. Trimming at V came to 5 bases and at J to 0 bases, leaving 7 bases not matched to a gene. This CDR3 comprises 17 residues. CDR3 amino acids: CASSSRTGGSGANVLTF. For the CDR3, the DNA is TGCGCCAGCAGTTCAAGGACAGGAGGCTCTGGGGCCAACGTCCTGACTTTC.

The chain recombines TRBV6-6 with TRBJ1-5; TRBD1 agrees at 9 bases. CDR3 size: 15 residues. V shed 5 bases and J 0 bases; nucleotides not matched to a gene: 2. CDR1 MNHNY and CDR2 SVGAGI come from the germline V gene (reference sequence). CDR3 DNA: TGTGCCAGCAGTACGGACAGGGGTAGCAATCAGCCCCAGCATTTT. Residues: CASSTDRGSNQPQHF.

This clone was observed a few times. The chain joins TRBV7-9 to TRBJ2-2; D not resolved. Per the germline V gene, CDR1 is SEHNR and CDR2 is FQNEAQ (reference sequence). The CDR3 length is 12 residues. Trimming stripped 6 bases from V and 8 bases from J, with 10 bases between. The DNA for the CDR3 is TGTGCCAGCAGTTTTGTTCATGGGGAGCTGTTTTTT. This gives the protein CASSFVHGELFF.

This clone appeared a single time. This rearrangement joins TRBV9 to TRBJ2-5; D is undetermined. Germline CDR1 is SGDLS and CDR2 is YYNGEE. The CDR3 extends over 14 amino acids. Trimming removed 1 base from V and 5 bases from J, with 12 bases in between. The CDR3 spells CASSVHYSSETQYF. The CDR3 DNA is TGTGCCAGCAGCGTACACTATTCGTCTGAGACCCAGTACTTC.

This clone is a singleton in its sample. The rearrangement joins TRBV2 to TRBJ1-5; 8 positions agree with TRBD1. This CDR3 spans 17 amino acids. Germline loops: CDR1 SNHLY, CDR2 FYNNEI. The ends lost 4 bases at V and 1 base at J; junction bases unmatched: 9. The CDR3 loop is CASSVKLTGGSNQPQHF. For the CDR3, the DNA is TGTGCCAGCAGTGTGAAGCTAACAGGGGGAAGCAATCAGCCCCAGCATTTT. The full variable domain, with the rest looked up from reference TRBV2 and TRBJ1-5, is EPEVTQTPSHQVTQMGQEVILRCVPISNHLYFYWYRQILGQKVEFLVSFYNNEISEKSEIFDDQFSVERPDGSNFTLKIRSTKLEDSAMYFCASSVKLTGGSNQPQHFGDGTRLSIL.

This clone has just a few counts. The chain is built from TRBV18 and TRBJ1-2; 7 nucleotides align to TRBD1. The CDR3 has 13 amino acids. V was pared by 5 bases and J by 3 bases, with 3 bases of the junction left unmatched. Germline V CDR1 and CDR2: KGHSH, LQKENI. CDR3 sequence reads: CASSAGTDYGYTF. The CDR3 coding sequence is TGTGCCAGCTCAGCCGGGACAGACTATGGCTACACCTTC.

Only one count was recorded for this clone. J is TRBJ1-2 and V is TRBV10-3; TRBD1 agrees at 8 bases. Unmatched junction bases numbered 7, after V lost 4 bases and J lost 6 bases. Germline CDR1 reads ENHRY; CDR2 reads SYGVKD. The CDR3 extends over 14 amino acids. The CDR3 bases are TGTGCCATCAGTGGGGAGGACAGGGTCAATGGCTACACCTTC. Its translation is CAISGEDRVNGYTF.

This chain connects TRBV5-1 to TRBJ2-5; D unresolved. CDR1 is SGHRS and CDR2 is YFSETQ in the germline V gene. V lost 0 bases to trimming and J lost 1 base, with 7 bases between them. CDR3 length equals 14 residues. CDR3 residues: CASSLDAVQETQYF. The CDR3 DNA is TGCGCCAGCAGCTTGGACGCAGTCCAAGAGACCCAGTACTTC. The full variable domain, rest sourced from reference TRBV5-1 and TRBJ2-5, is KAGVTQTPRYLIKTRGQQVTLSCSPISGHRSVSWYQQTPGQGLQFLFEYFSETQRNKGNFPGRFSGRQFSNSRSEMNVSTLELGDSALYLCASSLDAVQETQYFGPGTRLLVL.

The genes are TRBV6-5 and TRBJ2-7; D perhaps matches TRBD2 (6 bases). CDR1 is MNHEY and CDR2 is SVGAGI in the germline V gene. Trimming cost V 0 bases and J 1 base, with 10 bases left between them. The CDR3 spans 15 residues. The CDR3 sequence: CASSYSGGASYEQYF. In DNA, the CDR3 is TGTGCCAGCAGTTACTCTGGCGGGGCATCCTACGAGCAGTACTTC.

The chain recombines TRBV7-9 with TRBJ1-2; tentative D call: TRBD1 (5 bases). Germline CDR1 SEHNR, CDR2 FQNEAQ (reference sequence). V was clipped by 7 bases and J by 4 bases, with 19 bases between them. This CDR3 is 15 amino acids long. CDR3 DNA sequence: TGTGCCAGCACCCCAAGAGGCAGGGATAGCTATGGCTACACCTTC. This codes for CASTPRGRDSYGYTF.

This clone was seen more than once but under ten times. The J gene is TRBJ2-1, the V gene TRBV30, with 9 bases fitting TRBD2. Germline assignment: CDR1 GTSNPN and CDR2 SVGIG (reference sequence). The CDR3 runs 15 residues. V lost 0 bases to trimming and J lost 8 bases; unmatched junction nucleotides: 8. The CDR3 DNA follows: TGTGCCTGGAGTGTAATGGCGGGAGGGCGGGATGAGCAGTTCTTC. Its translation is CAWSVMAGGRDEQFF.

This clone has at least ten counts. The chain couples TRBV14 to TRBJ2-1; 10 positions match TRBD2. V trimming: 0 bases; J trimming: 0 bases; junction bases outside the gene matches: 14. There are 21 residues in the CDR3. CDR1 is SGHDN and CDR2 is FVKESK in the germline V gene. CDR3 sequence reads: CASSQDRRTSGKPSSYNEQFF. CDR3 in DNA: TGTGCCAGCAGCCAAGATAGGAGGACTAGCGGCAAACCTTCCTCCTACAATGAGCAGTTCTTC.

V and J are TRBV4-1 and TRBJ2-7, with 13 bases that match TRBD2. The germline V gene has CDR1 MGHRA and CDR2 YSYEKL. The V segment lost 1 base and the J segment 2 bases; nucleotides outside the gene matches: 5. CDR3 length: 17 amino acids. The CDR3 loop reads CASSQVGGLAGTYEQYF. The CDR3 DNA follows: TGCGCCAGCAGCCAAGTTGGGGGACTAGCGGGGACCTACGAGCAGTACTTC.

The V gene is TRBV7-9, the J gene TRBJ1-2, with D perhaps TRBD1 (6 bases). This CDR3 has 14 amino acids. Trimming shortened V by 4 bases and J by 6 bases, and 15 bases separated the two germline ends. The germline V gene encodes CDR1 SEHNR and CDR2 FQNEAQ (reference sequence). In DNA form, the CDR3 reads TGTGCCAGCAGCTCGACAGGATCCAGCAATGGCTACACCTTC. Protein sequence: CASSSTGSSNGYTF. The whole variable domain, filled in from reference TRBV7-9 and TRBJ1-2, reads DTGVSQNPRHKITKRGQNVTFRCDPISEHNRLYWYRQTLGQGPEFLTYFQNEAQLEKSRLLSDRFSAERPKGSFSTLEIQRTEQGDSAMYLCASSSTGSSNGYTFGSGTRLTVV.

The chain couples TRBV6-4 to TRBJ2-3; TRBD2 matches at 11 bases. The length of the CDR3 is 15 residues. From germline, CDR1 is MRHNA and CDR2 SNTAGT. Trimming removed 4 bases from V and 3 bases from J; junction bases left unmatched: 3. CDR3 sequence (DNA): TGTGCCAGCAGTGTGGGGACTAGCGGAACAGATACGCAGTATTTT. It is translated as CASSVGTSGTDTQYF.

V is TRBV28 and J is TRBJ2-7; tentative D call: TRBD1 (6 bases). Germline V gene lookup returns CDR1 MDHEN and CDR2 SYDVKM. V lost 5 bases to trimming and J lost 4 bases, with 12 bases between them. CDR3 length equals 13 residues. CDR3 bases: TGTGCCAGCAGTCTACAGGGACCTTACGAGCAGTACTTC. Translating gives CASSLQGPYEQYF.

This sequence joins TRBV4-2 and TRBJ2-7, with 11 nucleotides matching TRBD1. The CDR3 has 16 amino acids. V shed 1 base, J shed 2 bases, and the junction held 4 bases outside the gene matches. The germline CDR1 and CDR2 sequences are LGHNA and YNFKEQ. The CDR3, as DNA: TGTGCCAGCAGCCAAGGGGACAGGGGGAGTACCTACGAGCAGTACTTC. Translating it yields CASSQGDRGSTYEQYF.

J is TRBJ2-1 and V is TRBV10-2, with D uncertain. The germline CDR1 and CDR2 sequences are WSHSY and SAAADI. The length of the CDR3 is 14 residues. V lost 8 bases, J lost 0 bases, and 11 bases lay in between. This CDR3 is CASFPGSSYNEQFF. CDR3 DNA: TGCGCCAGCTTCCCGGGTAGCTCCTACAATGAGCAGTTCTTC.

The chain links TRBV5-1 to TRBJ2-2; 9 nucleotides line up with TRBD2. Germline CDR1 and CDR2: SGHRS and YFSETQ. The J segment lost 5 bases and the V segment lost 0 bases, leaving 5 bases of the junction unmatched. The CDR3 contains 16 residues. The CDR3: CASSLVSGSRTGELFF. CDR3 nucleotides: TGCGCCAGCAGCTTGGTTAGCGGGAGTCGTACCGGGGAGCTGTTTTTT.

The J gene is TRBJ2-7, the V gene TRBV7-9, with a tentative D call TRBD2 (5 bases). Germline V gives CDR1 SEHNR, CDR2 FQNEAQ (reference sequence). The V gene lost 4 bases and the J gene lost 2 bases, with 15 bases spanning the gap. This CDR3 spans 15 amino acids. The CDR3 region is CASSSPRVGAYEQYF. The CDR3 coding sequence is TGTGCCAGCAGCTCCCCCCGCGTGGGAGCCTACGAGCAGTACTTC.

The V call is TRBV21-1, the J call TRBJ1-4. TRBV21-1 is an annotated pseudogene. The CDR3 sequence is 16 residues long. The CDR3 sequence is CASSQGGGHCNEKLFF. The CDR3 DNA follows: TGTGCCAGCAGCCAAGGCGGCGGGCACTGTAATGAAAAACTGTTTTTT.

J is TRBJ2-5 and V is TRBV6-5; maybe TRBD2 (6 bases). Germline values: CDR1 MNHEY, CDR2 SVGAGI. This CDR3 comprises 14 residues. With 1 base removed from V and 4 bases from J, the gap between germline ends came to 10 bases. CDR3 protein: CASSYWEEGETQYF. In DNA form, the CDR3 reads TGTGCCAGCAGTTACTGGGAGGAGGGAGAGACCCAGTACTTC.

The chain is built from TRBV5-1 and TRBJ2-3; the D gene is possibly TRBD2 (6 bases). In germline, CDR1 is SGHRS, CDR2 YFSETQ. The V end was cut by 7 bases, the J end by 2 bases, with 11 bases between. CDR3 size: 13 residues. In DNA, the CDR3 is TGCGCCAGCCGGGACTTCAACACAGATACGCAGTATTTT. It is translated as CASRDFNTDTQYF.